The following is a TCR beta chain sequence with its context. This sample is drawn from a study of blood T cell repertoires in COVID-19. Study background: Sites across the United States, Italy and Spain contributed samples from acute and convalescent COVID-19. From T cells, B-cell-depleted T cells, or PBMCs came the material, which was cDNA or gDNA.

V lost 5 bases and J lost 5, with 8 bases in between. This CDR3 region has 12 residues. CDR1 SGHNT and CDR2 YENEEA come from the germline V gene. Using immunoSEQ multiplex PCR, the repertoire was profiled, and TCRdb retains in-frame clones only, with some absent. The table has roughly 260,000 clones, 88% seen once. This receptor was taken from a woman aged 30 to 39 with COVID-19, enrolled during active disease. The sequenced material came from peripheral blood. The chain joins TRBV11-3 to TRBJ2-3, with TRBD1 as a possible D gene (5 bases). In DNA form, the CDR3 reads TGTGCCAGCAGCCTCAGGGAAGATACGCAGTATTTT. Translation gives CASSLREDTQYF.